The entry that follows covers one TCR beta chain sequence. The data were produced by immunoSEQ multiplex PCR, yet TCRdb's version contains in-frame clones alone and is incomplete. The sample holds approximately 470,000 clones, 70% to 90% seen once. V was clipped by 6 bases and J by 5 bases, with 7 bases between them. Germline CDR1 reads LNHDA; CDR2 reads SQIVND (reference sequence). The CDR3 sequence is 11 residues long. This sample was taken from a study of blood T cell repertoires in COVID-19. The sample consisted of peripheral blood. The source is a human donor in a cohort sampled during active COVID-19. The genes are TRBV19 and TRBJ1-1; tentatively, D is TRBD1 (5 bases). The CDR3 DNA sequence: TGTGCCAGTAGGGGGCGAACTGAAGCTTTCTTT. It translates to CASRGRTEAFF.